Presented here are 4 T cell receptor beta chains from one specimen sequenced in a study of cytomegalovirus exposure and HLA in healthy donors. Vbeta (60) and Jbeta (13) primers were used in the PCR. Assay: immunoSEQ multiplex PCR; the TCRdb copy retains only in-frame clones and omits some. Altogether some 150,000 clones are present, roughly 77% being singletons, with the ten largest covering 3.5%. Sequencing was done on a sample of PBMCs. The receptors were gathered from a human donor in good health.

The chain links TRBV4-3 to TRBJ2-1, with 13 bases fitting TRBD2. This CDR3 is 16 amino acids long. Germline trimming cut 4 bases from V and 5 bases from J; bases unmatched to any gene: 5. Germline V lookup: CDR1 LGHNA, CDR2 YSLEER. In DNA form, the CDR3 reads TGCGCCAGCAGCCCACAAGGACTAGCGGGAGACAATGAGCAGTTCTTC. This gives the protein CASSPQGLAGDNEQFF.

This clone was detected a few times. The chain couples TRBV7-2 to TRBJ1-1; tentative D call: TRBD1 (5 bases). The CDR3 spans 16 residues. Germline assignment: CDR1 SGHTA and CDR2 FQGNSA. Trimming stripped 4 bases from V and 1 base from J, with 16 bases between. The CDR3 DNA follows: TGTGCCAGCAGCTCTTACGTACAGGTCTCGAACACTGAAGCTTTCTTT. Amino acids: CASSSYVQVSNTEAFF.

The chain links TRBV5-1 to TRBJ2-1; a possible D gene is TRBD2 (6 bases). Germline CDR1 and CDR2: SGHRS and YFSETQ. The CDR3 spans 14 residues. Between the trimmed V and J ends, which lost 2 bases and 6 bases, there was a span of 12 bases. The CDR3 nucleotides are TGCGCCAGCAGCTTCGCCATGGGAGGCAATGAGCAGTTCTTC. This translates into CASSFAMGGNEQFF. The full variable domain, its missing parts supplied by reference TRBV5-1 and TRBJ2-1, is KAGVTQTPRYLIKTRGQQVTLSCSPISGHRSVSWYQQTPGQGLQFLFEYFSETQRNKGNFPGRFSGRQFSNSRSEMNVSTLELGDSALYLCASSFAMGGNEQFFGPGTRLTVL.

V is TRBV29-1 and J is TRBJ2-3, with D perhaps matching TRBD2 (5 bases). Germline V gene sequence: CDR1 SQVTM, CDR2 ANQGSEA. V was trimmed by 0 bases and J by 5 bases, leaving 9 bases between them. The CDR3 extends over 13 amino acids. The CDR3 DNA follows: TGCAGCGTTGAAGAGTTCGGGGAAGATACGCAGTATTTT. It specifies CSVEEFGEDTQYF.